Listed below are T cell receptor beta chains from one sample, sequenced in a study of blood T cell repertoires in COVID-19. The data were produced by immunoSEQ multiplex PCR, yet TCRdb's version contains in-frame clones alone and is incomplete. The data show 180,000 or so clones, with roughly 87% seen just once and 1% to 1.5% held by the top ten. Sequences were obtained from PBMCs or T cells enriched from blood (not recorded which). All receptors derive from a human donor with acute COVID-19. The donor label of this sample is uncertain. Each CDR3 is given with its conserved first and last residue. The D gene is left open where the match is weak. Rows give clone size only sometimes, using once, few, many, or a class for an expanded clone.

d_call,clone_size,v_call,j_call,cdr3_aa,cdr3_nt
TRBD1,.,TRBV19,TRBJ1-6,CASRLQDRVSPLHF,TGTGCCAGTAGACTTCAGGACAGGGTTTCACCCCTCCACTTT
TRBD1,few,TRBV5-1,TRBJ2-2,CASSLIGGHGGELFF,TGCGCCAGCAGCTTGATAGGGGGCCACGGCGGGGAGCTGTTTTTT
TRBD1,.,TRBV18,TRBJ1-3,CASSPSRDRFENTIYF,TGTGCCAGCTCACCGTCCCGGGACAGGTTCGAAAACACCATATATTTT
TRBD1,.,TRBV7-9,TRBJ1-2,CASSLGGGGYTF,TGTGCCAGCAGCTTAGGAGGGGGCGGCTACACCTTC
TRBD1,.,TRBV11-2,TRBJ2-1,CASSRTTGGLGQFF,TGTGCCAGCAGCCGAACCACAGGGGGTCTGGGTCAGTTCTTC
.,.,TRBV7-6,TRBJ2-7,CASSLLGGRGYEQYF,TGTGCCAGCAGCTTACTTGGGGGCAGGGGCTACGAGCAGTACTTC
TRBD2,.,TRBV7-3,TRBJ2-7,CASSLSSGGSYEQYF,TGTGCCAGCAGCTTATCTAGCGGGGGTTCCTACGAGCAGTACTTC
TRBD2,.,TRBV9,TRBJ2-3,CASSVYSGGVGTQYF,TGTGCCAGCAGCGTCTATAGCGGGGGGGTAGGTACGCAGTATTTT
.,.,TRBV19,TRBJ1-3,CATTPRAGWSGNTIYF,TGTGCCACCACCCCCAGGGCAGGGTGGTCTGGAAACACCATATATTTT
.,.,TRBV30,TRBJ1-5,CAWSVKRADRGGNQPQHF,TGTGCCTGGAGTGTAAAGAGGGCGGACAGAGGTGGCAATCAGCCCCAGCATTTT
.,.,TRBV7-2,TRBJ2-1,CASSFRSGSYNEQFF,TGTGCCAGCAGCTTCAGGAGCGGGTCCTACAATGAGCAGTTCTTC
.,.,TRBV5-6,TRBJ1-5,CASSLASAVWEPQHF,TGTGCCAGCAGCTTGGCCAGCGCGGTGTGGGAGCCCCAGCATTTT
.,.,TRBV7-2,TRBJ2-3,CASSLTPLTATPDTQYF,TGTGCCAGCAGCCTAACCCCGCTGACAGCCACCCCAGATACGCAGTATTTT
.,few,TRBV3-1/TRBV3-2,TRBJ1-2,CASSPLPTADIYGYTF,TGTGCCAGCAGCCCACTCCCGACGGCAGACATCTATGGCTACACCTTC
TRBD2,.,TRBV27,TRBJ2-5,CASSPIGTSGVGETQYF,TGTGCCAGCAGCCCCATTGGGACTAGCGGGGTGGGGGAGACCCAGTACTTC
TRBD2,.,TRBV11-3,TRBJ2-2,CASSSASRLAGDANTGELFF,TGTGCCAGCAGCTCAGCCAGCAGACTAGCGGGGGACGCGAACACCGGGGAGCTGTTTTTT
TRBD1,.,TRBV9,TRBJ1-1,CASSHNIQGAEDTEAFF,TGTGCCAGCAGCCATAACATACAGGGGGCCGAGGACACTGAAGCTTTCTTT
.,.,TRBV5-5,TRBJ1-6,CASSLGVGGWNSPLHF,TGTGCCAGCAGCCTGGGGGTAGGGGGTTGGAATTCACCCCTCCACTTT
TRBD1,.,TRBV24-1,TRBJ2-1,CATSDRMSTGGINEQFF,TGTGCCACCAGTGATCGCATGTCGACAGGGGGCATAAATGAGCAGTTCTTC
TRBD1,once,TRBV7-2,TRBJ1-5,CASSSQYRGQPQHF,TGTGCCAGCAGCTCGCAATACAGGGGACAGCCCCAGCATTTT
.,.,TRBV6-2/TRBV6-3,TRBJ2-7,CASSDPQAGSSYEQYF,TGTGCCAGCAGCGACCCTCAGGCCGGGAGCTCCTACGAGCAGTACTTC
.,.,TRBV4-3,TRBJ2-1,CASSQDRVEQFF,TGCGCCAGCAGCCAAGATCGGGTTGAGCAGTTCTTC
TRBD1,.,TRBV28,TRBJ1-6,CASSLPGQGTSYNSPLHF,TGTGCCAGCAGTCTCCCGGGACAGGGAACTTCCTATAATTCACCCCTCCACTTT
.,.,TRBV7-9,TRBJ1-4,CASSMTENEKLFF,TGTGCCAGCAGCATGACAGAGAATGAAAAACTGTTTTTT
TRBD1,.,TRBV6-5,TRBJ1-2,CASRDRGPLGYTF,TGTGCCAGCAGGGACAGGGGACCACTGGGCTACACCTTC
.,.,TRBV19,TRBJ1-5,CASSGQTRQPQHF,TGTGCCAGTAGTGGGCAAACTCGTCAGCCCCAGCATTTT
.,.,TRBV24-1,TRBJ1-1,CATSDFKGQMAFF,TGTGCCACCAGTGATTTTAAGGGGCAGATGGCTTTCTTT
.,.,TRBV7-2,TRBJ2-7,CASSTQYEQYF,TGTGCCAGCAGCACCCAGTACGAGCAGTACTTC
.,.,TRBV7-8,TRBJ1-6,CASSLILGGLSPLHF,TGTGCCAGCAGCTTAATCTTAGGGGGACTATCACCCCTCCACTTT
.,.,TRBV7-3,TRBJ2-2,CASSLGTLNTGELFF,TGTGCCAGCAGCTTGGGGACACTAAACACCGGGGAGCTGTTTTTT
TRBD1,.,TRBV7-8,TRBJ1-1,CASSPGQMNTEAFF,TGTGCCAGCAGCCCGGGACAGATGAACACTGAAGCTTTCTTT
.,.,TRBV7-2,TRBJ2-1,CASSLAGGHYSYNEQFF,TGTGCCAGCAGCTTAGCGGGGGGTCACTACTCCTACAATGAGCAGTTCTTC
.,.,TRBV5-4,TRBJ1-2,CASSPPTGFGYTF,TGTGCCAGCAGCCCCCCAACAGGGTTTGGCTACACCTTC
TRBD2,.,TRBV13,TRBJ2-3,CASRIAGGLPDTQYF,TGTGCCAGCAGAATAGCGGGGGGGCTGCCAGATACGCAGTATTTT
.,once,TRBV6-5,TRBJ2-5,CASSYAAGKVGETQYF,TGTGCCAGCAGTTACGCGGCAGGGAAGGTTGGAGAGACCCAGTACTTC
.,.,TRBV13,TRBJ1-1,CASSSLLLTGSSEAFF,TGTGCCAGCAGCTCTCTGTTACTTACAGGTAGTTCTGAAGCTTTCTTT
.,.,TRBV9,TRBJ2-6,CASSVGSSGANVLTF,TGTGCCAGCAGCGTAGGCAGCTCTGGGGCCAACGTCCTGACTTTC